This TCR beta chain was obtained from a study of PD-1 blockade in classical Hodgkin lymphoma. The study, taken as a whole, reports: In newly diagnosed patients, baseline TCR diversity was reportedly below that of healthy donors. Nivolumab starters within 1 year of ASCT were excluded. Diversity in CD4+ TCRs, unlike that measured in CD8+ TCRs, had risen significantly by C4D1.

CDR1 is LGHNA and CDR2 is YNFKEQ in the germline V gene. There are 15 residues in the CDR3. Losses at the gene ends were 6 bases for V and 4 bases for J; bases not matched to a gene: 7. Some clones are missing from TCRdb's copy, which holds only in-frame ones; the method was immunoSEQ multiplex PCR. The sample has about 31,000 clones, about 81% seen once; the top ten hold roughly 15%. Note on this clone: Its antigen is unidentified.

Time point reported: cycle 4 day 1 (C4D1), after more than 5 weeks of nivolumab. Following autologous stem cell transplantation, relapse occurred in every patient, and exposure to brentuximab vedotin varied. Best response was recorded as complete response, partial response or progressive disease. The clonotype was recovered from a human donor with classical Hodgkin lymphoma. This chain links TRBV4-2 with TRBJ1-3; 9 nucleotides align to TRBD1. Source: peripheral blood mononuclear cells (PBMCs), taken before the fourth cycle of nivolumab. The CDR3 is CASRDRGRSGNTIYF. As DNA, the CDR3 is TGTGCCAGCAGGGACAGGGGTCGCTCGGGAAACACCATATATTTT.